These T cell receptor beta chains were read from a single sample in a study of cytomegalovirus exposure and HLA in healthy donors. Profiled with immunoSEQ multiplex PCR; TCRdb holds only in-frame clones, not every one. The sample lists about 200,000 clones, about 80% occurring once. The sequencing input was PBMCs. The receptors originated from a girl aged 5-17 years in good health and CMV-seronegative. Each CDR3 is given with its conserved first and last residue. A D gene is named only where the DNA matches it firmly. Clone sizes are given selectively: once, few, many, or a class where the clone is expanded.

>TRBJ2-2|.|TRBV29-1|.
TGCAGCGTTCGAGAGTTGGGGGGTGGGGAGCTGTTTTTT
CSVRELGGGELFF
>TRBJ1-4|.|TRBV7-8|.
TGTGCCAGCAGCCCGCAACCGGCTGGGAGGGAGGGAAAACTGTTTTTT
CASSPQPAGREGKLFF
>TRBJ2-3|TRBD2|TRBV28|once
TGTGCCAATCCCTGGGGGGGGAGGGACACAGATACGCAGTATTTT
CANPWGGRDTDTQYF
>TRBJ1-1|TRBD1|TRBV6-1|.
TGTGCCAGCAGTCGGACAGGGGTGAGGACTGAAGCTTTCTTT
CASSRTGVRTEAFF
>TRBJ1-5|.|TRBV2|.
TGTGCCAGCAGTGGCGATCATCAGCCCCAGCATTTT
CASSGDHQPQHF
>TRBJ2-5|TRBD1|TRBV18|.
TGTGCCAGCTCACCACAAACAGGGGCTGGGTCATACATAGAGACCCAGTACTTC
CASSPQTGAGSYIETQYF
>TRBJ2-7|.|TRBV6-1|.
TGTGCCAGCAGTGGACGCATACCGGGATCCAACTCCTACGAGCAGTACTTC
CASSGRIPGSNSYEQYF
>TRBJ1-1|TRBD1|TRBV13|.
TGTGCCAGCAGCTTAGTGGGACAGGGCCCTAAGGGGGCTGAAGCTTTCTTT
CASSLVGQGPKGAEAFF
>TRBJ1-2|.|TRBV7-2|.
TGTGCCAGCAGCTTAGCGGGGGGAGAACTCCTTGGCTACACCTTC
CASSLAGGELLGYTF
>TRBJ1-3|.|TRBV30|.
TGTGCCTGGGACAGCTCTGGAAACACCATATATTTT
CAWDSSGNTIYF
>TRBJ1-1|.|TRBV5-6|.
TGTGCCAGCAGTCTTGCCGGGAACACTGAAGCTTTCTTT
CASSLAGNTEAFF
>TRBJ1-5|.|TRBV7-9|.
TGTGCCAGCACCAAAGGGAGGGGGGGTCAGCCCCAGCATTTT
CASTKGRGGQPQHF
>TRBJ1-1|.|TRBV7-2|.
TGTGCCAGCACACCTCTGGCGGGGGGCGCTTTGAGGGCTTTCTTT
CASTPLAGGALRAFF
>TRBJ1-4|.|TRBV7-3|few
TGTGCCAGCAGCTTGGGGCGAAATGAAAAACTGTTTTTT
CASSLGRNEKLFF
>TRBJ1-1|.|TRBV9|few
TGTGCCAGCAGCGTAGATCCCCGTGGACAGACTGAAGCTTTCTTT
CASSVDPRGQTEAFF
>TRBJ2-3|TRBD2|TRBV30|few
TGTGCCTGGAGTGTAGTTAGACTAGCTGGGGCCACAGATACGCAGTATTTT
CAWSVVRLAGATDTQYF
>TRBJ2-1|TRBD2|TRBV7-2|.
TGTGCCAGCAGCCGGACTAGCGGGGGGGCCCCCTACAATGAGCAGTTCTTC
CASSRTSGGAPYNEQFF
>TRBJ2-6|.|TRBV15|once
TGTGCCACCAGCAGACAGGCTGGGGCCAACGTCCTGACTTTC
CATSRQAGANVLTF
>TRBJ2-7|TRBD2|TRBV30|.
TGTGCCTGGAGTAGCGGGAGTGTGTACGAGCAGTACTTC
CAWSSGSVYEQYF
>TRBJ2-5|TRBD2|TRBV4-1|.
TGCGCCAGCAGCTCAAGTCTTACCGGGACTACCCAAGAGACCCAGTACTTC
CASSSSLTGTTQETQYF
>TRBJ1-3|TRBD1|TRBV7-2|.
TGTGCCAGCAGCCCTCGGACAGGGGGTATCTCTGGAAACACCATATATTTT
CASSPRTGGISGNTIYF
>TRBJ1-4|.|TRBV29-1|.
TGCAGCGTTGAAGGTGGGCAGACCAAGCTAATTCTTGAAAAACTGTTTTTT
CSVEGGQTKLILEKLFF
>TRBJ2-3|.|TRBV27|.
TGTGCCAGCAGTTTACTTATGAAAGCCCCGGACATTTTAAGTGGCACGCAGTATTTT
CASSLLMKAPDILSGTQYF
>TRBJ2-2|.|TRBV7-3|.
TGTGCCAGCAGCCCCCGGGGCGGAGGGGACACCGGGGAGCTGTTTTTT
CASSPRGGGDTGELFF
>TRBJ2-3|.|TRBV7-9|.
TGTGCCAGCAGCTTATCCCAGGGCCACACAGATACGCAGTATTTT
CASSLSQGHTDTQYF
>TRBJ1-2|TRBD1|TRBV10-3|.
TGTGCCATCAGTGGGGCGGGACAGGGAAATGGCTACACCTTC
CAISGAGQGNGYTF
>TRBJ2-1|TRBD1|TRBV13|once
TGTGCCAGCAGCACCCGGACAGGGTGGACCCACAATGAGCAGTTCTTC
CASSTRTGWTHNEQFF
>TRBJ2-7|TRBD2|TRBV28|.
TGTGCCAGCAGCAGTGAATCTTTGAGGACTAGCGGACGCCCTCAGTACTTC
CASSSESLRTSGRPQYF
>TRBJ2-3|.|TRBV6-1|.
TGTGCCAGCAGGTTCCAGGGGCGCACAGATACGCAGTATTTT
CASRFQGRTDTQYF
>TRBJ2-7|TRBD1|TRBV28|.
TGTGCCAGCAGTTTTTCCAGGACAGGGGCCTACGAGCAGTACTTC
CASSFSRTGAYEQYF
>TRBJ2-7|TRBD1|TRBV5-1|.
TGCGCCAGCAGCTTTTACCGAAAATCCGGGACAGACTACTACGAGCAGTACTTC
CASSFYRKSGTDYYEQYF
>TRBJ2-3|.|TRBV15|.
TGTGCCACCAGCAGAGCACGCGGTGCTAGCACAGATACGCAGTATTTT
CATSRARGASTDTQYF
>TRBJ2-1|.|TRBV7-2|once
TGTGCCAGCAGATTCGGGGGGCCCACCTACAATGAGCAGTTCTTC
CASRFGGPTYNEQFF
>TRBJ2-7|TRBD1|TRBV28|.
TGTGCCAGCAGTTTACTGACAGGGGACACCTACGAGCAGTACTTC
CASSLLTGDTYEQYF
>TRBJ1-1|.|TRBV6-6|.
TGTGCCAGCAGTTTCCGCCTTCAGGATGAAGCTTTCTTT
CASSFRLQDEAFF
>TRBJ2-1|.|TRBV28|.
TGTGCCAGCAGGGGGACATTTGAGCAGTTCTTC
CASRGTFEQFF
>TRBJ1-5|.|TRBV28|.
TGTGCCAGCAGTTTAATCGGACAGACCAATCAGCCCCAGCATTTT
CASSLIGQTNQPQHF
>TRBJ1-5|.|TRBV19|once
TGTGCCAGTCACTTAGCGGGAGTCAGTCAGCCCCAGCATTTT
CASHLAGVSQPQHF
>TRBJ2-5|.|TRBV4-3|.
TGCGCCAGCAGCCAAGATCCAGGACAAGAGACCCAGTACTTC
CASSQDPGQETQYF
>TRBJ1-1|TRBD1|TRBV7-8|.
TGTGCCAGCAGCGGAGGGACAGGGGGCGAGACCACTGAAGCTTTCTTT
CASSGGTGGETTEAFF
>TRBJ2-1|TRBD1|TRBV5-5|.
TGTGCCAGCAGCTCAGGACAGGGCAATGAGCAGTTCTTC
CASSSGQGNEQFF
>TRBJ2-6|.|TRBV7-2|.
TGTGCCAGCAGTACCAGGGGCCCCTTCTCTACTAGTGGGGCCAACGTCCTGACTTTC
CASSTRGPFSTSGANVLTF
>TRBJ2-7|TRBD1|TRBV2|.
TGTGCCAGCACCAAGAAACAGGGGGCTTACGAGCAGTACTTC
CASTKKQGAYEQYF
>TRBJ1-5|TRBD1|TRBV11-2|.
TGTGCCAGCAGCTACGGACAGGGGAGGCAGCCCCAGCATTTT
CASSYGQGRQPQHF
>TRBJ1-1|.|TRBV28|.
TGTGCCACCTATTCTTCGGTAGGGAGGAACACTGAAGCTTTCTTT
CATYSSVGRNTEAFF
>TRBJ2-5|.|TRBV5-1|.
TGCGCCAGCAGGACTTATTACGGGGGTGAAGAGACCCAGTACTTC
CASRTYYGGEETQYF
>TRBJ2-7|.|TRBV7-2|once
TGTGCCAGCAGCGATCGGGGGTCCACCTACGAGCAGTACTTC
CASSDRGSTYEQYF
>TRBJ1-5|.|TRBV6-5|.
TGTGCCAGCAAACAGGGCTACAATCAGCCCCAGCATTTT
CASKQGYNQPQHF